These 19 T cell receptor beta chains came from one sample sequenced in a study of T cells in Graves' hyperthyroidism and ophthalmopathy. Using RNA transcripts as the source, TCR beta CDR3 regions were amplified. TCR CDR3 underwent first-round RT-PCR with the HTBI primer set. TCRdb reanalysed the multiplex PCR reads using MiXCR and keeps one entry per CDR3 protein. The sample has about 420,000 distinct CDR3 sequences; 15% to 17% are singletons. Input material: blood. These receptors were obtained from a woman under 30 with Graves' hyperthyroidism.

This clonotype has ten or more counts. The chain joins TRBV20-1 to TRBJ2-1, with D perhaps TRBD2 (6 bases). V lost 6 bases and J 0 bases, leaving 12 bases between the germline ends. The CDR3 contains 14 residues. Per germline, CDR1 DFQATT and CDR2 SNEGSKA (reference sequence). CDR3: CSATLDYSYNEQFF. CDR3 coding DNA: TGCAGTGCCACGTTGGACTACTCCTACAATGAGCAGTTCTTC.

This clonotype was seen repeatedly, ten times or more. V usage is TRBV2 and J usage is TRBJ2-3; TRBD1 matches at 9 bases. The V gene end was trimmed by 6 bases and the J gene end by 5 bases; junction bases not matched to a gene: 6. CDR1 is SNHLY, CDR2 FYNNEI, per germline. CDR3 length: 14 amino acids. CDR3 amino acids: CASRVQGAGDTQYF. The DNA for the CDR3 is TGTGCCAGCAGGGTACAGGGGGCGGGAGATACGCAGTATTTT. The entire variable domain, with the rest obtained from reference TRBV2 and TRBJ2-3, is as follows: EPEVTQTPSHQVTQMGQEVILRCVPISNHLYFYWYRQILGQKVEFLVSFYNNEISEKSEIFDDQFSVERPDGSNFTLKIRSTKLEDSAMYFCASRVQGAGDTQYFGPGTRLTVL.

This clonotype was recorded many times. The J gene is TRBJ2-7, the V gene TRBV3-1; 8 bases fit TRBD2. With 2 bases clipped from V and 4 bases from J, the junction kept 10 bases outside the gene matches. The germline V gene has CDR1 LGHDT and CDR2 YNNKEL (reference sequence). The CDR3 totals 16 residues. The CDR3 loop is CASSQLSGSVVYEQYF. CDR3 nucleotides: TGTGCCAGCAGCCAATTAAGCGGGAGTGTAGTTTACGAGCAGTACTTC.

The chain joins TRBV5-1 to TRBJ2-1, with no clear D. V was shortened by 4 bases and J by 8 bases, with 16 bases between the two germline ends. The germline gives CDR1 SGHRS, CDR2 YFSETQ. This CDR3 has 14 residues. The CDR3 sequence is CASSPVGLLDEQFF. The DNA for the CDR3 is TGCGCCAGCAGCCCGGTGGGGTTGTTGGATGAGCAGTTCTTC.

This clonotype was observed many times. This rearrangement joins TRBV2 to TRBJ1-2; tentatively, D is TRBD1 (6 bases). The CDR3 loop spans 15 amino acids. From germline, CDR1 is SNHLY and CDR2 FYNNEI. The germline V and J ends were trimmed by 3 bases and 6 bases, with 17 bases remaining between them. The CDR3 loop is CASSDPGGGYNGYTF. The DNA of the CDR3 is TGTGCCAGCAGTGACCCCGGTGGGGGCTATAATGGCTACACCTTC.

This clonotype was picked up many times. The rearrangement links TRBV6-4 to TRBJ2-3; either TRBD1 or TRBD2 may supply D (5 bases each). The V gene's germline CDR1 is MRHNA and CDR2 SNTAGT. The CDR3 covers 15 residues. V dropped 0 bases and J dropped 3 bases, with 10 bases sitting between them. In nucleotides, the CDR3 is TGTGCCAGCAGTGACTCGGGGGATGGGACAGATACGCAGTATTTT. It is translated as CASSDSGDGTDTQYF.

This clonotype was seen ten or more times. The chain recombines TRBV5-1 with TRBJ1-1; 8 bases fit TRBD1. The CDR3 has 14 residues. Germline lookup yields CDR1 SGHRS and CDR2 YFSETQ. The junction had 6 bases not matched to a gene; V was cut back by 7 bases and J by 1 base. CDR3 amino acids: CASGVGTGNTEAFF. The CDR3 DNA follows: TGCGCCAGCGGGGTTGGGACAGGGAACACTGAAGCTTTCTTT.

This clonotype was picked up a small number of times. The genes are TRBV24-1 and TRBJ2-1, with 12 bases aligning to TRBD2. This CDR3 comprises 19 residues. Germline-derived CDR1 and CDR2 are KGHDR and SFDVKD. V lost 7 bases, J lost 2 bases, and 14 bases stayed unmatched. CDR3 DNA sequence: TGTGCCACCAGCAAGAGGGGACTAGCGGGCCTTGGGACCTACAATGAGCAGTTCTTC. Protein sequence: CATSKRGLAGLGTYNEQFF.

CDR3 loop: CSVEGFTEETQYF. CDR3 in DNA: TGCAGCGTTGAAGGGTTTACCGAAGAGACCCAGTACTTC. This chain uses TRBV29-1 with TRBJ2-5; D is ambiguous. This CDR3 has 13 amino acids. Deletions cut 1 base from V and 3 bases from J, with 9 bases between. Germline CDR1 and CDR2: SQVTM and ANQGSEA.

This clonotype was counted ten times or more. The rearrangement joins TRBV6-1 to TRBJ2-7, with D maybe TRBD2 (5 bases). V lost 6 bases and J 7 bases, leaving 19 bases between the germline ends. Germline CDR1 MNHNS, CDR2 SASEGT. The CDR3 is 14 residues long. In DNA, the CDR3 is TGTGCCAGCAGAAGCGGAACTGGATACGGGGAGCAGTACTTC. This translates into CASRSGTGYGEQYF.

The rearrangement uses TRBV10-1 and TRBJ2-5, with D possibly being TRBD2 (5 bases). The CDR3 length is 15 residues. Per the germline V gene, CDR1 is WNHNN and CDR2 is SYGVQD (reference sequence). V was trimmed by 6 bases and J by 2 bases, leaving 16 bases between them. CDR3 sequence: CASRAKERNQETQYF. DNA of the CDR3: TGCGCCAGCAGGGCAAAGGAGCGGAATCAAGAGACCCAGTACTTC.

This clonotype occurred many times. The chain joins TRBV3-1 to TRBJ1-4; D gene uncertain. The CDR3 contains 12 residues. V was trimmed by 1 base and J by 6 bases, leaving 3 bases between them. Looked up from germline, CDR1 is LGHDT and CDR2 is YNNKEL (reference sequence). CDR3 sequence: CASSQADEKLFF. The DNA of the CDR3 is TGTGCCAGCAGCCAAGCAGATGAAAAACTGTTTTTT.

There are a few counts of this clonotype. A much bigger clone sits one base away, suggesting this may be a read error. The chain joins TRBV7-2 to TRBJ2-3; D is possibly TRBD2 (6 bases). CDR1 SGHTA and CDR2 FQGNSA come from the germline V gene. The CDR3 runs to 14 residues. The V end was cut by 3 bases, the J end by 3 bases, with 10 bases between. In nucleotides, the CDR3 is TGTGCCAGCAGCTTCTGTGGGAGGACAGATACGCAGTATTTT. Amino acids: CASSFCGRTDTQYF.

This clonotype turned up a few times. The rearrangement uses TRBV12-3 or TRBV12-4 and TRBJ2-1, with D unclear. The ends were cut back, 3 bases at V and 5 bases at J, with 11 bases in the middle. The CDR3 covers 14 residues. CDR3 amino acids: CASSFITGNNEQFF. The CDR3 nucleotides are TGTGCCAGCAGTTTTATCACTGGCAACAATGAGCAGTTCTTC.

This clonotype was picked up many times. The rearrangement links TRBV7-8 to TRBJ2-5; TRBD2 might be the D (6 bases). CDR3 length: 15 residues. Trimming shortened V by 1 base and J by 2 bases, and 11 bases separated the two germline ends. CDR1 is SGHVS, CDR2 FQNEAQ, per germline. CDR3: CASSLEGLAQETQYF. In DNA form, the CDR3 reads TGTGCCAGCAGCTTAGAGGGGCTAGCGCAAGAGACCCAGTACTTC.

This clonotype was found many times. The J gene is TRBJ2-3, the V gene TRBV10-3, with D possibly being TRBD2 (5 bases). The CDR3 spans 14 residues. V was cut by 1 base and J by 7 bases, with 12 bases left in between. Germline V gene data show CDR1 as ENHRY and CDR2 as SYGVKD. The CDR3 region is CAISEWTPTNTQYF. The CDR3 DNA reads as TGTGCCATCAGTGAGTGGACTCCCACTAATACGCAGTATTTT.

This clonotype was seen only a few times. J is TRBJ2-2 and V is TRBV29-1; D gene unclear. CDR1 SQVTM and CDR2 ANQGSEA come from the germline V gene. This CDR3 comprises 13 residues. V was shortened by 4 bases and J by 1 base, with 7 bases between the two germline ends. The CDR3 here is CSVGQVNTGELFF. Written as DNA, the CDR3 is TGCAGCGTTGGGCAAGTGAACACCGGGGAGCTGTTTTTT.

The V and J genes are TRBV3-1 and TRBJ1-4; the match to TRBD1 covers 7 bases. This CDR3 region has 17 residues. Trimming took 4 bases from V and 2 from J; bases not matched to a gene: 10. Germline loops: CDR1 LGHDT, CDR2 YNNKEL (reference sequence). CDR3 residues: CASSRYPGQRTNEKLFF. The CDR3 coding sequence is TGTGCCAGCAGCCGCTATCCGGGACAGAGGACTAATGAAAAACTGTTTTTT. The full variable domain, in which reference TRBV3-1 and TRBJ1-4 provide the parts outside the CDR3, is DTAVSQTPKYLVTQMGNDKSIKCEQNLGHDTMYWYKQDSKKFLKIMFSYNNKELIINETVPNRFSPKSPDKAHLNLHINSLELGDSAVYFCASSRYPGQRTNEKLFFGSGTQLSVL.

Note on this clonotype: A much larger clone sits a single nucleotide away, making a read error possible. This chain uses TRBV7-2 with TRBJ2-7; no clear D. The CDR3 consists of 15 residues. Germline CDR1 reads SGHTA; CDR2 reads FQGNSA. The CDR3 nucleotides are TGTGCCGGCAGCTTAGAGGTGACGCTACCCGGGGAGCAGTACTTC. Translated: CAGSLEVTLPGEQYF. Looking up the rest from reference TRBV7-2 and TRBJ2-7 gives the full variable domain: GAGVSQSPSNKVTEKGKDVELRCDPISGHTALYWYRQSLGQGLEFLIYFQGNSAPDKSGLPSDRFSAERTGGSVSTLTIQRTQQEDSAVYLCAGSLEVTLPGEQYFGPGTRLTVT.